Shown below are 3 T cell receptor beta chains from a single sample sequenced in a study of cytomegalovirus exposure and HLA in healthy donors. The PCR had 60 Vbeta and 13 Jbeta primers. Data came from immunoSEQ multiplex PCR; TCRdb stores just in-frame clones and leaves some out. Of roughly 180,000 clones listed, 78% are singletons. Sequencing used PBMCs. These receptors all come from a woman aged 45 to 65 in good health and CMV-seropositive.

With respect to this clone: Its ends do not fully match the called genes, so a read error is possible. The rearrangement links TRBV5-1 to TRBJ2-2; 8 positions match TRBD1. The germline V gene encodes CDR1 SGHRS and CDR2 YFSETQ. The CDR3 has 16 residues. CDR3 in DNA: TGCGCCAGCAGCTTGGCGCAGGGGGCGCGCACCGGGGAGCCGTTTTTT. Its protein is CASSLAQGARTGEPFF. Using reference TRBV5-1 and TRBJ2-2 for the parts outside the CDR3, the full variable domain is KAGVTQTPRYLIKTRGQQVTLSCSPISGHRSVSWYQQTPGQGLQFLFEYFSETQRNKGNFPGRFSGRQFSNSRSEMNVSTLELGDSALYLCASSLAQGARTGEPFFGEGSRLTVL.

This clone was recorded many times. The rearrangement joins TRBV6-1 to TRBJ1-3; TRBD1 is a possible D gene (6 bases). From germline, CDR1 is MNHNS and CDR2 SASEGT. This CDR3 contains 14 residues. The V end was cut by 7 bases, the J end by 3 bases, with 13 bases between. CDR3 DNA sequence: TGTGCCAGCACCTTAGGGGGATATGGAAACACCATATATTTT. Translated, it gives CASTLGGYGNTIYF.

This chain connects TRBV7-9 to TRBJ1-1; weak D call: TRBD1 (5 bases). The CDR3 has 13 residues. Trimming cost V 1 base and J 5 bases, with 8 bases left between them. CDR1 SEHNR and CDR2 FQNEAQ come from the germline V gene (reference sequence). CDR3 DNA sequence: TGTGCCAGCAGCTTAGGCAGGGCGACTGAAGCTTTCTTT. It is translated as CASSLGRATEAFF.